The present T cell receptor beta chain was sequenced within a study of blood T cell repertoires in COVID-19. About the research overall: Both acute and convalescent COVID-19 samples were obtained from the United States, Italy and Spain. Sources were T cells, B-cell-depleted T cells, or PBMCs; the material itself was cDNA or gDNA.

The CDR3 is 19 residues long. The germline CDR1 and CDR2 sequences are KGHDR and SFDVKD. With 8 bases clipped from V and 0 bases from J, the junction kept 17 bases outside the gene matches. TCRdb keeps only in-frame clones here, not all; method: immunoSEQ multiplex PCR. The sample includes 30,000 to 35,000 clones, roughly 90% of them seen just once. The receptor was isolated from a woman in her thirties or forties with active or convalescent COVID-19. This chain connects TRBV24-1 to TRBJ2-4, with 8 bases that match TRBD2. The source material was peripheral blood. The CDR3, as DNA: TGTGCCACCAAGCGGGAGCAGGGCCAAGGGGTCGAAGCCAAAAACATTCAGTACTTC. Its protein product is CATKREQGQGVEAKNIQYF.